Sequencing of this TCR beta chain was carried out in a study of T cell changes during pregnancy in multiple sclerosis. V shed 7 bases, J shed 3 bases, and the junction held 4 bases outside the gene matches. Germline V gives CDR1 SEHNR, CDR2 FQNEAQ (reference sequence). The CDR3 consists of 15 residues. This table comes from immunoSEQ multiplex PCR, and its TCRdb copy is limited to in-frame clones, with some not included. The sample has 70,000 to 80,000 clones; 94% are singletons. The sequence came from a female donor with multiple sclerosis, enrolled in a pregnancy study. This sample comprised peripheral blood, obtained in the third trimester of pregnancy. This chain connects TRBV7-9 to TRBJ2-5, with 14 bases fitting TRBD2. In DNA form, the CDR3 reads TGTGCCAGCACCCTGACTAGCGGGAGGGAAGAGACCCAGTACTTC. Encoded protein: CASTLTSGREETQYF. Complete variable domain (other parts from reference TRBV7-9 and TRBJ2-5): DTGVSQNPRHKITKRGQNVTFRCDPISEHNRLYWYRQTLGQGPEFLTYFQNEAQLEKSRLLSDRFSAERPKGSFSTLEIQRTEQGDSAMYLCASTLTSGREETQYFGPGTRLLVL.